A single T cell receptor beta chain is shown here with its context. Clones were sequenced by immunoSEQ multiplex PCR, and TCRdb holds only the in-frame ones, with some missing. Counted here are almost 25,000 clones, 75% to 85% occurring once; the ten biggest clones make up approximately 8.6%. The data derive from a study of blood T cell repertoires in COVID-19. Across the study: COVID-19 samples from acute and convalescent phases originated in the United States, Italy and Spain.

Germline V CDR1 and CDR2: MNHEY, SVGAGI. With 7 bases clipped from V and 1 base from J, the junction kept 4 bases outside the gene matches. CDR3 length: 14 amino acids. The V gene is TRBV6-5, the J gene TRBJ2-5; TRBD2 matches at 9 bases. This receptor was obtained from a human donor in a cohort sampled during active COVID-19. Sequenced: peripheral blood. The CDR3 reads CASKSGGSQETQYF. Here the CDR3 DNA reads TGTGCCAGCAAAAGCGGGGGGTCCCAAGAGACCCAGTACTTC.